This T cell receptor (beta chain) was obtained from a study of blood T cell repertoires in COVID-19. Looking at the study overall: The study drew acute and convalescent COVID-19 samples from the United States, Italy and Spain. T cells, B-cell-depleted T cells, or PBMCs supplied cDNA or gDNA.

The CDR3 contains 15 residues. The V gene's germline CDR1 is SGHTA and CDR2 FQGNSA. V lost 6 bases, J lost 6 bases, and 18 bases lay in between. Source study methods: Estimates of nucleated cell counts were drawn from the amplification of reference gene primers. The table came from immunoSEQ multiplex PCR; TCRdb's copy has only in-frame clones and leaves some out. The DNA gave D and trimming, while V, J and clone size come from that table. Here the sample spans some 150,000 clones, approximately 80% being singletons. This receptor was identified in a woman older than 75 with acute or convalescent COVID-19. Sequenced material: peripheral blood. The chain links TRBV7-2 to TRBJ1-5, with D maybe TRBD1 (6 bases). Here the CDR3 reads CASSPGQISSQPQHF. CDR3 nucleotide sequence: TGTGCCAGCAGTCCGGGACAAATCTCGTCTCAGCCCCAGCATTTT.